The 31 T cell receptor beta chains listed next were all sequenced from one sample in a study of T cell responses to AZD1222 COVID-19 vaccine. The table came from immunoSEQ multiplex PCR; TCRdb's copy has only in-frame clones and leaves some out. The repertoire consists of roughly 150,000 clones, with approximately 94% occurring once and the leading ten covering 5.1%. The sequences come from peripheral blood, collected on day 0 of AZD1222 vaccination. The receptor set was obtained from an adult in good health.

The CDR3 sequence: CAISETRGGYTF. DNA of the CDR3: TGTGCCATCAGTGAGACTAGGGGAGGCTACACCTTC. The gene calls are TRBV10-3 and TRBJ1-2; possibly TRBD1 for D (5 bases). The V gene lost 2 bases and the J gene lost 8 bases, with 9 bases spanning the gap. The CDR3 extends over 12 amino acids. Germline assignment: CDR1 ENHRY and CDR2 SYGVKD.

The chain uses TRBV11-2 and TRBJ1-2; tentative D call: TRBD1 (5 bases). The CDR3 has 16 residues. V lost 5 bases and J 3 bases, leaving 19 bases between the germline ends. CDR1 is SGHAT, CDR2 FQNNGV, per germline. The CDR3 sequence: CASSPNVGRDHYGYTF. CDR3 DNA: TGTGCCAGCAGCCCCAACGTGGGCAGGGACCACTATGGCTACACCTTC.

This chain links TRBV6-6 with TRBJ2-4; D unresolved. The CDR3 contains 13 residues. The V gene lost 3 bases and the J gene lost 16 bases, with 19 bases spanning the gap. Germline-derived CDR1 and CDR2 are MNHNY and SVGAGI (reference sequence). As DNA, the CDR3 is TGTGCCAGCAGTTATGAAAACCCACCCCTCTCATACTTC. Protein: CASSYENPPLSYF.

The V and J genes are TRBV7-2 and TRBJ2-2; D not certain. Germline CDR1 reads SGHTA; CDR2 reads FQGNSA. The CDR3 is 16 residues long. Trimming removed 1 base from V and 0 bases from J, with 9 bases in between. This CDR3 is CASSLVRLTNTGELFF. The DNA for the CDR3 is TGTGCCAGCAGCTTAGTCCGGCTTACGAACACCGGGGAGCTGTTTTTT. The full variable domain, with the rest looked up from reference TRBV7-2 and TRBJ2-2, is GAGVSQSPSNKVTEKGKDVELRCDPISGHTALYWYRQSLGQGLEFLIYFQGNSAPDKSGLPSDRFSAERTGGSVSTLTIQRTQQEDSAVYLCASSLVRLTNTGELFFGEGSRLTVL.

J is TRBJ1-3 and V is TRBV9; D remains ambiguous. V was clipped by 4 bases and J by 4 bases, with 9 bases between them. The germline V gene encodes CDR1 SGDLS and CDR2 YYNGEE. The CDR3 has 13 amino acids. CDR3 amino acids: CASSRWGGNTIYF. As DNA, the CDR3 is TGTGCCAGCAGCCGCTGGGGAGGAAACACCATATATTTT. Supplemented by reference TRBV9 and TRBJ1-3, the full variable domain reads DSGVTQTPKHLITATGQRVTLRCSPRSGDLSVYWYQQSLDQGLQFLIQYYNGEERAKGNILERFSAQQFPDLHSELNLSSLELGDSALYFCASSRWGGNTIYFGEGSWLTVV.

DNA of the CDR3: TGTGCCAGCAGCGTAGGTGGCGGTATGAATCAGCCCCAGCATTTT. Residues: CASSVGGGMNQPQHF. This chain connects TRBV9 to TRBJ1-5; D gene unclear. This CDR3 region has 15 residues. The V end was cut by 0 bases, the J end by 4 bases, with 11 bases between. CDR1 and CDR2 from the germline V gene are SGDLS and YYNGEE. Full variable domain (remainder filled in from reference TRBV9 and TRBJ1-5): DSGVTQTPKHLITATGQRVTLRCSPRSGDLSVYWYQQSLDQGLQFLIQYYNGEERAKGNILERFSAQQFPDLHSELNLSSLELGDSALYFCASSVGGGMNQPQHFGDGTRLSIL.

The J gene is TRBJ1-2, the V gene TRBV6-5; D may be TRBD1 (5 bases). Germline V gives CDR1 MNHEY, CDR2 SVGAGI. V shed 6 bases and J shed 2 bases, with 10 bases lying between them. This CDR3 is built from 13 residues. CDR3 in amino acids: CASRMGGNYGYTF. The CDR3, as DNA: TGTGCCAGCAGAATGGGGGGGAACTATGGCTACACCTTC.

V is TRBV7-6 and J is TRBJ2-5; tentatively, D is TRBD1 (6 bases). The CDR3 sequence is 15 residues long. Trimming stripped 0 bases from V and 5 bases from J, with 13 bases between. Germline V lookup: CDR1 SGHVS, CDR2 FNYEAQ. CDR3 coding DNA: TGTGCCAGCAGCTTAGCAACGGGAACAGGGGAGACCCAGTACTTC. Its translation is CASSLATGTGETQYF.

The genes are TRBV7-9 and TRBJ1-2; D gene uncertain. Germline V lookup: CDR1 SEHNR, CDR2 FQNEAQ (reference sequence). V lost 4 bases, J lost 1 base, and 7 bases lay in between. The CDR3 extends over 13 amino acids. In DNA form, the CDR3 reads TGTGCCAGCAGCTCGGACGGTAACTATGGCTACACCTTC. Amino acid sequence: CASSSDGNYGYTF.

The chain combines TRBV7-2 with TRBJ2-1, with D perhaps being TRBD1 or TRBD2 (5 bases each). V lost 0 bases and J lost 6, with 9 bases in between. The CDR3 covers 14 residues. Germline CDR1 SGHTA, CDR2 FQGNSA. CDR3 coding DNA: TGTGCCAGCAGCTTAGCCAGGGACCCCAATGAGCAGTTCTTC. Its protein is CASSLARDPNEQFF.

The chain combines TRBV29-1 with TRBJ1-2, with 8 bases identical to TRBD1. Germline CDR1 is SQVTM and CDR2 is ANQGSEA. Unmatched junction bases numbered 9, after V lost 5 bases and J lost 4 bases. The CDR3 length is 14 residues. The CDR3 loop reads CSVTMDRDPYGYTF. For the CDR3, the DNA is TGCAGCGTTACTATGGACAGGGACCCCTATGGCTACACCTTC.

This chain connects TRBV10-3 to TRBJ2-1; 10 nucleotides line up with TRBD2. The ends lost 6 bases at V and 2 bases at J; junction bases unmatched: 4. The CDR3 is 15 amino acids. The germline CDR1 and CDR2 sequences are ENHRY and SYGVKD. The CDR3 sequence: CAIREGLAAYNEQFF. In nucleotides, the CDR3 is TGTGCCATCAGAGAAGGACTAGCGGCCTACAATGAGCAGTTCTTC.

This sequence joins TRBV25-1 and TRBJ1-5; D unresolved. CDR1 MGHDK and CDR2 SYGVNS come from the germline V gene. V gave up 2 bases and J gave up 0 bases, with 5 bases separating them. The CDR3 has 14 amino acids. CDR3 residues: CASSEGNSNQPQHF. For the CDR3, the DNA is TGTGCCAGCAGTGAAGGGAATAGCAATCAGCCCCAGCATTTT.

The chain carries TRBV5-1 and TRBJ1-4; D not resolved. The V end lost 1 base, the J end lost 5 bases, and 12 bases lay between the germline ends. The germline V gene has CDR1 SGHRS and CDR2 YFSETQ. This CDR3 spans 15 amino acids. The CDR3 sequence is CASSLRSQDNEKLFF. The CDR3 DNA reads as TGCGCCAGCAGCTTGAGGTCCCAAGACAATGAAAAACTGTTTTTT.

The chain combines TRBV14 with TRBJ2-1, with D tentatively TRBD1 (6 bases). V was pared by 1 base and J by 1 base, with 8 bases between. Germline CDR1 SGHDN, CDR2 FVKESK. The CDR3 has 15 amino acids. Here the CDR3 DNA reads TGTGCCAGCAGCCAAGGGACAGTATCCTACAATGAGCAGTTCTTC. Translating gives CASSQGTVSYNEQFF.

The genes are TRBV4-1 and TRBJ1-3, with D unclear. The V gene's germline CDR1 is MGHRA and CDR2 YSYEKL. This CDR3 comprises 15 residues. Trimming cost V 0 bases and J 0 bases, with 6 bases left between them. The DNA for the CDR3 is TGCGCCAGCAGCCAAGAGCCAAGCTCTGGAAACACCATATATTTT. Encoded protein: CASSQEPSSGNTIYF.

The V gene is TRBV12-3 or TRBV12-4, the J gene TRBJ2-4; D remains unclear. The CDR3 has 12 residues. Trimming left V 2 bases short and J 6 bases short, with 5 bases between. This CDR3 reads CASSLIRNIQYF. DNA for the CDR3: TGTGCCAGCAGTTTAATCAGAAACATTCAGTACTTC.

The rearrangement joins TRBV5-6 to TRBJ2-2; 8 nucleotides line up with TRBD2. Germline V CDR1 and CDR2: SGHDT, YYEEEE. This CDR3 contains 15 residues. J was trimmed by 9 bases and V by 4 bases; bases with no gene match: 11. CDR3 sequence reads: CASSRPGLVTRELFF. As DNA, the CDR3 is TGTGCCAGCAGCCGTCCGGGACTAGTGACCCGGGAGCTGTTTTTT.

The CDR3 protein is CASSVAGAAGANVLTF. The CDR3 DNA follows: TGTGCCAGCAGCGTAGCGGGGGCCGCTGGGGCCAACGTCCTGACTTTC. The chain uses TRBV9 and TRBJ2-6; D possibly uses TRBD1 or TRBD2 (6 bases each). V dropped 0 bases and J dropped 2 bases, with 9 bases sitting between them. The CDR3 totals 16 residues. The germline V gene encodes CDR1 SGDLS and CDR2 YYNGEE.

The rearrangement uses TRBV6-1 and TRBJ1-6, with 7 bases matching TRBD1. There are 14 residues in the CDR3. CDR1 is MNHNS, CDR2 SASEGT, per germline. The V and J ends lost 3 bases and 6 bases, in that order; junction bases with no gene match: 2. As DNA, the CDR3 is TGTGCCAGCAGTGAGAAGGGGGCTAATTCACCCCTCCACTTT. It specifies CASSEKGANSPLHF.

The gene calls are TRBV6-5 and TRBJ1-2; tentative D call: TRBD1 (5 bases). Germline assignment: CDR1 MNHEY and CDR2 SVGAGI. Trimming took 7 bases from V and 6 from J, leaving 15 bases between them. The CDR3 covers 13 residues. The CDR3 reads CASKGQGVDGYTF. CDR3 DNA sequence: TGTGCCAGCAAGGGTCAGGGTGTGGATGGCTACACCTTC.

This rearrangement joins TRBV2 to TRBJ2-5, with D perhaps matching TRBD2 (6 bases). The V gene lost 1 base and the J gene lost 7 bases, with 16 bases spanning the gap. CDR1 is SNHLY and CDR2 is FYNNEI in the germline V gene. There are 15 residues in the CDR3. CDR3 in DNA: TGTGCCAGCAGTGAAGGGGCTAGCGTGGATCGGACCCAGTACTTC. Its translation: CASSEGASVDRTQYF.

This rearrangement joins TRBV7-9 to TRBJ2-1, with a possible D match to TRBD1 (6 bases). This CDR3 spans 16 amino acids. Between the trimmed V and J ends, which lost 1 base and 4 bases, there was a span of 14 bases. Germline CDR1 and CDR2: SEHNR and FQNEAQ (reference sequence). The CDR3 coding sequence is TGTGCCAGCAGCTTAGTGGGGACAAGGTCTTACAATGAGCAGTTCTTC. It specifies CASSLVGTRSYNEQFF.

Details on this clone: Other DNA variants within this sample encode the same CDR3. DNA for the CDR3: TGTGCCAGTAGTATAGTGGCAGGGAGGGAGACCCAGTACTTC. Translation: CASSIVAGRETQYF. The J gene is TRBJ2-5, the V gene TRBV19; D perhaps matches TRBD2 (6 bases). Germline V lookup: CDR1 LNHDA, CDR2 SQIVND (reference sequence). V lost 1 base and J 5 bases, leaving 11 bases between the germline ends. The CDR3 runs to 14 residues.

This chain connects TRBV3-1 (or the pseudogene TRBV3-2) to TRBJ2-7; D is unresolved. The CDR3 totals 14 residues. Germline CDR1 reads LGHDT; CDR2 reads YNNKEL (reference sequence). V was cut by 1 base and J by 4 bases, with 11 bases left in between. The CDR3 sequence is CASSQGTFGYEQYF. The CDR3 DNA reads TGTGCCAGCAGCCAAGGGACCTTCGGGTACGAGCAGTACTTC.

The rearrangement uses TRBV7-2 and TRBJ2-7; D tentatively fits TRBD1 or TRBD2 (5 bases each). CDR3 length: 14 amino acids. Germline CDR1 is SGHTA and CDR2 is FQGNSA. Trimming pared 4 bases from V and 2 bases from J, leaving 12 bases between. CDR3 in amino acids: CASSYGLGPYEQYF. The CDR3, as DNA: TGTGCCAGCAGCTACGGACTGGGGCCCTACGAGCAGTACTTC. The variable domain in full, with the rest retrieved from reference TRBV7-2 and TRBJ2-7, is GAGVSQSPSNKVTEKGKDVELRCDPISGHTALYWYRQSLGQGLEFLIYFQGNSAPDKSGLPSDRFSAERTGGSVSTLTIQRTQQEDSAVYLCASSYGLGPYEQYFGPGTRLTVT.

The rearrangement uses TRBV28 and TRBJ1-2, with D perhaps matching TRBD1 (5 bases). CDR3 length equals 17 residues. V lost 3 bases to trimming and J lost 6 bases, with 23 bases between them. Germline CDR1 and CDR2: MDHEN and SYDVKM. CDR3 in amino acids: CASSLVLLSGGNDGYTF. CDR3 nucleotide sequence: TGTGCCAGCAGTTTGGTTCTGTTGTCCGGGGGGAATGATGGCTACACCTTC.

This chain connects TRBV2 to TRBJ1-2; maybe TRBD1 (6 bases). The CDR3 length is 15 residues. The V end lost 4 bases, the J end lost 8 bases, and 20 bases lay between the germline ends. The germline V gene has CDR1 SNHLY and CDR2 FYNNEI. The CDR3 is CASSAGATDGVGYTF. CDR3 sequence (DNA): TGTGCCAGCAGTGCGGGGGCCACCGACGGAGTCGGCTACACCTTC.

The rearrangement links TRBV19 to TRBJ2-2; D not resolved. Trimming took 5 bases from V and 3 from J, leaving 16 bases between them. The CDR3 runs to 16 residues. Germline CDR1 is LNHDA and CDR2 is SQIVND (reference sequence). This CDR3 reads CASSPWRPLDTGELFF. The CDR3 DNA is TGTGCCAGTAGTCCCTGGCGGCCACTTGACACCGGGGAGCTGTTTTTT.

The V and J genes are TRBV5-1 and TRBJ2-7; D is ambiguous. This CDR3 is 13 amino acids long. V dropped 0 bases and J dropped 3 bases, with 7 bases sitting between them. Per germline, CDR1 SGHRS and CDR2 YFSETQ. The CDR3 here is CASSLANFYEQYF. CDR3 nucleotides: TGCGCCAGCAGCTTGGCTAATTTCTACGAGCAGTACTTC. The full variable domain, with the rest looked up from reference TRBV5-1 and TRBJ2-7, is KAGVTQTPRYLIKTRGQQVTLSCSPISGHRSVSWYQQTPGQGLQFLFEYFSETQRNKGNFPGRFSGRQFSNSRSEMNVSTLELGDSALYLCASSLANFYEQYFGPGTRLTVT.

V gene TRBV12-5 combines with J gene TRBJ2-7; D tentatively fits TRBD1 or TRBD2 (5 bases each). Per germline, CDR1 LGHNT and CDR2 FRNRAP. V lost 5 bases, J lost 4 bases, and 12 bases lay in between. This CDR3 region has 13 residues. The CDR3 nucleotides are TGTGCTAGTGGTCCCGGGACGGCATACGAGCAGTACTTC. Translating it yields CASGPGTAYEQYF.